The 27 T cell receptor beta chains below were found in one sample sequenced in a study of blood T cell repertoires in COVID-19. The method was immunoSEQ multiplex PCR; TCRdb's version includes in-frame clones alone and lacks a portion of them. The repertoire holds 75,000 to 90,000 clones, with roughly 78% as singletons. The sequencing sample was made of peripheral blood. Source of these receptors: a man in his 60s with COVID-19, enrolled during active disease.

V gene TRBV5-8 combines with J gene TRBJ2-1, with D unresolved. The CDR3 spans 15 residues. Germline V gives CDR1 SGHTS, CDR2 YDEGEE. Trimming took 4 bases from V and 0 from J, leaving 11 bases between them. In nucleotides, the CDR3 is TGTGCCAGCAGCCACTCCAGGTACTCCTACAATGAGCAGTTCTTC. Amino acid sequence: CASSHSRYSYNEQFF.

The chain combines TRBV9 with TRBJ2-7, with D maybe TRBD1 (6 bases). Germline V CDR1 and CDR2: SGDLS, YYNGEE. This CDR3 comprises 12 residues. Trimming removed 5 bases from V and 3 bases from J, with 9 bases in between. CDR3 residues: CASSVTGYEQYF. Written as DNA, the CDR3 is TGTGCCAGCAGTGTGACAGGCTACGAGCAGTACTTC. Full variable domain (remainder filled in from reference TRBV9 and TRBJ2-7): DSGVTQTPKHLITATGQRVTLRCSPRSGDLSVYWYQQSLDQGLQFLIQYYNGEERAKGNILERFSAQQFPDLHSELNLSSLELGDSALYFCASSVTGYEQYFGPGTRLTVT.

This clone showed up just a few times. At the DNA level, this CDR3 is encoded by other sequences in the same sample as well. This chain links TRBV5-5 with TRBJ1-1; maybe TRBD1 (5 bases). With 0 bases removed from V and 8 bases from J, the gap between germline ends came to 14 bases. In germline, CDR1 is SGHKS, CDR2 YYEKEE (reference sequence). The CDR3 spans 14 residues. For the CDR3, the DNA is TGTGCCAGCAGCTTGGTCTTGGGGGGTCGGGAAGCTTTCTTT. It translates to CASSLVLGGREAFF.

The chain couples TRBV7-6 to TRBJ1-3; D remains unclear. The V end lost 3 bases, the J end lost 0 bases, and 12 bases lay between the germline ends. CDR3 length: 16 amino acids. The germline V gene has CDR1 SGHVS and CDR2 FNYEAQ. CDR3 sequence reads: CASSLAQPSSGNTIYF. CDR3 coding DNA: TGTGCCAGCAGCTTGGCACAGCCCAGCTCTGGAAACACCATATATTTT.

This clone appeared once. The chain recombines TRBV5-1 with TRBJ1-1; maybe TRBD1 (5 bases). The CDR3 is 16 residues long. The V and J ends lost 0 bases and 0 bases respectively, with 12 bases between them. Germline CDR1 reads SGHRS; CDR2 reads YFSETQ. CDR3 loop: CASSLGEAGMNTEAFF. CDR3 DNA sequence: TGCGCCAGCAGCTTGGGGGAGGCAGGGATGAACACTGAAGCTTTCTTT.

This rearrangement joins TRBV11-3 to TRBJ2-2; tentatively, D is TRBD2 (6 bases). Germline CDR1 SGHNT, CDR2 YENEEA. Trimming took 0 bases from V and 1 from J, leaving 15 bases between them. The CDR3 is 18 amino acids. CDR3 coding DNA: TGTGCCAGCAGCTTAGATCTTATGGGGCGGGAGAACACCGGGGAGCTGTTTTTT. It translates to CASSLDLMGRENTGELFF. Drawing the rest from reference TRBV11-3 and TRBJ2-2, the complete variable domain is EAGVVQSPRYKIIEKKQPVAFWCNPISGHNTLYWYLQNLGQGPELLIRYENEEAVDDSQLPKDRFSAERLKGVDSTLKIQPAELGDSAVYLCASSLDLMGRENTGELFFGEGSRLTVL.

The genes are TRBV12-3 or TRBV12-4 and TRBJ2-7; TRBD1 matches at 7 bases. There are 13 residues in the CDR3. V was pared by 5 bases and J by 2 bases, with 3 bases of the junction left unmatched. This CDR3 reads CASSTGAPYEQYF. In DNA, the CDR3 is TGTGCCAGCAGTACAGGGGCCCCCTACGAGCAGTACTTC.

This clone was seen more than once but under ten times. The rearrangement uses TRBV4-2 and TRBJ1-5, with unresolved D. Per germline, CDR1 LGHNA and CDR2 YNFKEQ. The CDR3 spans 17 residues. V lost 3 bases and J lost 0, with 15 bases in between. Here the CDR3 DNA reads TGTGCCAGCAGCCATTCGAGGGTCAGAAATAGCAATCAGCCCCAGCATTTT. This gives the protein CASSHSRVRNSNQPQHF.

V and J are TRBV2 and TRBJ1-5; D unresolved. This CDR3 has 16 amino acids. Germline V gene data show CDR1 as SNHLY and CDR2 as FYNNEI. The V end lost 3 bases, the J end lost 7 bases, and 19 bases lay between the germline ends. The CDR3 DNA sequence: TGTGCCAGCAGTGATTCCTTGTGGGAGGCAGTCCAGCCCCAGCATTTT. Protein sequence: CASSDSLWEAVQPQHF.

The chain carries TRBV3-1 (or the pseudogene TRBV3-2) and TRBJ2-7; 9 nucleotides align to TRBD2. Trimming cost V 1 base and J 4 bases; bases outside gene matches: 14. The CDR3 sequence is 18 residues long. CDR1 LGHDT and CDR2 YNNKEL come from the germline V gene (reference sequence). CDR3 sequence (DNA): TGTGCCAGCAGCCAAGTTACAGCGGGGGGATCCCTTTATTACGAGCAGTACTTC. Translating gives CASSQVTAGGSLYYEQYF.

This clone was seen only once. This chain uses TRBV29-1 with TRBJ2-1; a weak D match, TRBD2 (6 bases). The germline V gene has CDR1 SQVTM and CDR2 ANQGSEA. The V and J ends lost 5 bases and 2 bases respectively, with 13 bases between them. This CDR3 is 14 amino acids long. The CDR3 here is CSVTVGGAYNEQFF. DNA for the CDR3: TGCAGCGTTACTGTGGGAGGCGCCTACAATGAGCAGTTCTTC.

The CDR3 is CASSEVTGGTGELFF. The CDR3, as DNA: TGTGCCAGCAGTGAGGTGACAGGGGGCACCGGGGAGCTGTTTTTT. The chain couples TRBV2 to TRBJ2-2; TRBD1 agrees at 9 bases. The CDR3 length is 15 residues. Germline CDR1 and CDR2: SNHLY and FYNNEI. V dropped 3 bases and J dropped 4; count of bases not matched to a gene: 3.

The V gene is TRBV2, the J gene TRBJ2-3; 10 nucleotides line up with TRBD2. The CDR3 length is 15 residues. CDR1 is SNHLY, CDR2 FYNNEI, per germline. Trimming removed 4 bases from V and 2 bases from J; junction bases left unmatched: 3. The DNA of the CDR3 is TGTGCCAGCAGTGGACTAGCGGGTGCCACAGATACGCAGTATTTT. The encoded protein is CASSGLAGATDTQYF.

The chain has TRBV18 and TRBJ1-3, with a possible D match to TRBD1 (6 bases). V was shortened by 3 bases and J by 2 bases, with 20 bases between the two germline ends. The CDR3 sequence is 18 residues long. Per germline, CDR1 KGHSH and CDR2 LQKENI. For the CDR3, the DNA is TGTGCCAGCTCACCGACCCGTACTCAGGGGCCCGCTGGAAACACCATATATTTT. Its protein product is CASSPTRTQGPAGNTIYF.

The chain combines TRBV7-3 with TRBJ2-1, with D perhaps TRBD2 (6 bases). The CDR3 spans 15 residues. Trimming stripped 2 bases from V and 7 bases from J, with 15 bases between. Germline V CDR1 and CDR2: SGHTA, FQGTGA. The DNA of the CDR3 is TGTGCCAGCAGCTTATATGGTTGGGACTCTAATGAGCAGTTCTTC. It specifies CASSLYGWDSNEQFF. The entire variable domain, with the rest obtained from reference TRBV7-3 and TRBJ2-1, is as follows: GAGVSQTPSNKVTEKGKYVELRCDPISGHTALYWYRQSLGQGPEFLIYFQGTGAADDSGLPNDRFFAVRPEGSVSTLKIQRTERGDSAVYLCASSLYGWDSNEQFFGPGTRLTVL.

The chain carries TRBV14 and TRBJ2-1, with 7 positions matching TRBD2. The V and J ends lost 3 bases and 5 bases, in that order; junction bases with no gene match: 13. The CDR3 contains 17 residues. Looked up from germline, CDR1 is SGHDN and CDR2 is FVKESK. CDR3 amino acids: CASSHRDLREDNNEQFF. The CDR3 DNA follows: TGTGCCAGCAGCCACAGGGACCTTCGGGAGGACAACAATGAGCAGTTCTTC.

The CDR3 region is CASSVDQASGSVNTGELFF. In nucleotides, the CDR3 is TGTGCCAGCAGCGTAGATCAGGCTAGCGGGAGCGTGAACACCGGGGAGCTGTTTTTT. J is TRBJ2-2 and V is TRBV9; 10 bases line up with TRBD2. V gave up 0 bases and J gave up 1 base; unmatched junction bases: 9. The CDR3 covers 19 residues. CDR1 and CDR2 (germline): SGDLS, YYNGEE.

V usage is TRBV5-1 and J usage is TRBJ2-1, with 11 bases that match TRBD2. Germline V CDR1 and CDR2: SGHRS, YFSETQ. Trimming took 6 bases from V and 2 from J; bases not matched to a gene: 4. The CDR3 totals 15 residues. The CDR3 bases are TGCGCCAGCACCGAACTAGCGGGGGCCTACAATGAGCAGTTCTTC. Translating it yields CASTELAGAYNEQFF.

This clone came up once. This sequence joins TRBV5-6 and TRBJ2-5; TRBD1 aligns across 7 bases. The CDR3 loop spans 17 amino acids. The V and J ends lost 4 bases and 1 base, in that order; junction bases with no gene match: 13. Germline CDR1 SGHDT, CDR2 YYEEEE. The CDR3 here is CASSPGWTGLIQETQYF. The DNA for the CDR3 is TGTGCCAGCAGCCCAGGATGGACAGGACTTATCCAAGAGACCCAGTACTTC.

The CDR3 DNA is TGCGCCAGCAGCGGGACTAGCGGGAGAAATGAGCAGTTCTTC. Encoded protein: CASSGTSGRNEQFF. The chain is built from TRBV5-1 and TRBJ2-1, with TRBD2 matching 14 bases. Germline V gene lookup returns CDR1 SGHRS and CDR2 YFSETQ. The V gene end was trimmed by 4 bases and the J gene end by 7 bases; junction bases not matched to a gene: 1. This CDR3 region has 14 residues.

The rearrangement joins TRBV7-9 to TRBJ1-1, with a possible D match to TRBD1 (5 bases). Trimming removed 4 bases at V and 0 bases at J, with 12 bases between. Germline V gene sequence: CDR1 SEHNR, CDR2 FQNEAQ (reference sequence). The CDR3 is 15 residues long. CDR3 DNA: TGTGCCAGCAGCTCACGGGGGGGTTTGAACACTGAAGCTTTCTTT. It yields the protein CASSSRGGLNTEAFF. The full variable domain, in which reference TRBV7-9 and TRBJ1-1 provide the parts outside the CDR3, is DTGVSQNPRHKITKRGQNVTFRCDPISEHNRLYWYRQTLGQGPEFLTYFQNEAQLEKSRLLSDRFSAERPKGSFSTLEIQRTEQGDSAMYLCASSSRGGLNTEAFFGQGTRLTVV.

The chain recombines TRBV14 with TRBJ2-2; D gene ambiguous. Looked up from germline, CDR1 is SGHDN and CDR2 is FVKESK. Trimming cost V 5 bases and J 6 bases, with 13 bases left between them. The CDR3 is 14 amino acids. The CDR3, as DNA: TGTGCCAGCAGCGAAAGATTTGCGGCCGGGGAGCTGTTTTTT. Translating it yields CASSERFAAGELFF.

The rearrangement links TRBV3-1 (or the pseudogene TRBV3-2) to TRBJ1-1, with TRBD1 identical over 9 bases. CDR1 LGHDT and CDR2 YNNKEL come from the germline V gene (reference sequence). The CDR3 totals 13 residues. With 4 bases clipped from V and 5 bases from J, the junction kept 2 bases outside the gene matches. CDR3: CASSRGTGTEAFF. The CDR3 DNA follows: TGTGCCAGCAGCCGTGGGACAGGGACTGAAGCTTTCTTT.

This clone was counted once. The chain joins TRBV19 to TRBJ2-2, with a possible D match to TRBD2 (5 bases). Germline V gene sequence: CDR1 LNHDA, CDR2 SQIVND (reference sequence). CDR3 length: 12 amino acids. Trimming took 7 bases from V and 7 from J, leaving 10 bases between them. CDR3 residues: CASKEAVGELFF. In nucleotides, the CDR3 is TGTGCCAGTAAGGAGGCGGTCGGGGAGCTGTTTTTT.

The CDR3 loop is CASSMGQGRTNEQFF. CDR3 bases: TGTGCCAGTAGTATGGGGCAGGGTCGCACCAATGAGCAGTTCTTC. The J gene is TRBJ2-1, the V gene TRBV19; tentative D call: TRBD1 (5 bases). Trimming left V 3 bases short and J 6 bases short, with 15 bases between. CDR1 and CDR2 from the germline V gene are LNHDA and SQIVND (reference sequence). CDR3 length equals 15 residues.

This clone was counted a few times. Relative to the germline gene, one junction end is altered; a read error may explain this. V gene TRBV7-7 combines with J gene TRBJ2-7; 13 nucleotides agree with TRBD2. This CDR3 is built from 14 residues. CDR1 SSHAT and CDR2 FNYEAQ come from the germline V gene (reference sequence). Written as DNA, the CDR3 is TGTGCTAGCAGCTCCGGGACTAGCGGGGCCGAGCAGTACTTC. Its protein is CASSSGTSGAEQYF. Looking up the rest from reference TRBV7-7 and TRBJ2-7 gives the full variable domain: GAGVSQSPRYKVTKRGQDVTLRCDPISSHATLYWYQQALGQGPEFLTYFNYEAQPDKSGLPSDRFSAERPEGSISTLTIQRTEQRDSAMYRCASSSGTSGAEQYFGPGTRLTVT.

CDR3 in DNA: TGTGCCAGCAGCCAAGGAAGTAGGGGTGGGAACACTGAAGCTTTCTTT. Its protein is CASSQGSRGGNTEAFF. The chain combines TRBV4-2 with TRBJ1-1, with D possibly matching TRBD1 (5 bases). The germline V gene has CDR1 LGHNA and CDR2 YNFKEQ. V dropped 1 base and J dropped 1 base, with 13 bases sitting between them. This CDR3 is 16 amino acids long.